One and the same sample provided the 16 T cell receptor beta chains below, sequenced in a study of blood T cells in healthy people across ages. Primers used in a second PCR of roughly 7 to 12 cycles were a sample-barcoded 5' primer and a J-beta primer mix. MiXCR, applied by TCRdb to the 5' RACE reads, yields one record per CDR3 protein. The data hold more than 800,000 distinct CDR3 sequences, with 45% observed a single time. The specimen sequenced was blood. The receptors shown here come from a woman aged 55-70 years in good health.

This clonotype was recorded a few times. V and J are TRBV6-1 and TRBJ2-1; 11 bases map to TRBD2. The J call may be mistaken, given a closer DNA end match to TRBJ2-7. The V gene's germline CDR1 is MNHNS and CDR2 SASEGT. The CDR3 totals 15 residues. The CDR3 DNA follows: TGTGCCAGCAGTGCCTTGACTAGCGGGACCAATGAGCAGTACTTC. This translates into CASSALTSGTNEQYF.

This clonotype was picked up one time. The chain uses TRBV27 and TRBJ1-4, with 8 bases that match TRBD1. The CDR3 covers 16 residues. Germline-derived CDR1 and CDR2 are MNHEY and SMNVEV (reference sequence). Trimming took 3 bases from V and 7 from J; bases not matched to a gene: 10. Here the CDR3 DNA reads TGTGCCAGCAGTTTGGCACCCCAGGGGGCGCTTGAAAAACTGTTTTTT. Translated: CASSLAPQGALEKLFF.

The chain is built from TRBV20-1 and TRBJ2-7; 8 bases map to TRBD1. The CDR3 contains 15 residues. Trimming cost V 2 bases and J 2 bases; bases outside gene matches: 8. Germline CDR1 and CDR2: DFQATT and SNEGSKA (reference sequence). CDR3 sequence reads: CSARPEGQATYEQYF. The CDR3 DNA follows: TGCAGTGCTAGACCGGAGGGACAGGCAACCTACGAGCAGTACTTC.

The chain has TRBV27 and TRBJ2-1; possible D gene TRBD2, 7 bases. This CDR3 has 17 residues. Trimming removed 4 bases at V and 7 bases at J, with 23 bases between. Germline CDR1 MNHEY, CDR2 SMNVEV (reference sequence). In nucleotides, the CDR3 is TGTGCCAGCAGTTCCAAATACGGACTAGGGGGGAGGAATGAGCAGTTCTTC. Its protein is CASSSKYGLGGRNEQFF.

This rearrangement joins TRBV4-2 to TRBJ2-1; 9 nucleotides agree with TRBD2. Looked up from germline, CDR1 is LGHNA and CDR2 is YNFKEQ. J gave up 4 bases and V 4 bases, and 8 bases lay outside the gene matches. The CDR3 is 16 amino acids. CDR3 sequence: CASSPSLAGRYNEQFF. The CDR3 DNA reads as TGTGCCAGCAGCCCATCCCTAGCGGGGCGTTACAATGAGCAGTTCTTC.

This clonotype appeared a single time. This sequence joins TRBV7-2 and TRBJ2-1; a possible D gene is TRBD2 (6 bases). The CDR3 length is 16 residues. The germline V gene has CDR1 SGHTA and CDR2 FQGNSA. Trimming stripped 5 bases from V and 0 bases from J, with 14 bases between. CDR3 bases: TGTGCCAGCAGCGTCACCGGGACTCGCTCCTACAATGAGCAGTTCTTC. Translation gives CASSVTGTRSYNEQFF.

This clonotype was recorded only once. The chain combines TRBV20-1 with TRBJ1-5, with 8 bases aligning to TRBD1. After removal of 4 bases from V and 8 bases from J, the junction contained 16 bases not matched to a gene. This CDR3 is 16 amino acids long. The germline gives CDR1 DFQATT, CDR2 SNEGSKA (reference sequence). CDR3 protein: CSAKRGLDRDGKPQHF. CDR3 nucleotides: TGCAGTGCTAAAAGGGGATTGGACAGGGATGGCAAGCCCCAGCATTTT.

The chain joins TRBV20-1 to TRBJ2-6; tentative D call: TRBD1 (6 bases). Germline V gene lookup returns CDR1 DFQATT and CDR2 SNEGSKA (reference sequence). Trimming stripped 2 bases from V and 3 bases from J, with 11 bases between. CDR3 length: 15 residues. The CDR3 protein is CSARIRGRGANVLTF. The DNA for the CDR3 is TGCAGTGCTAGAATCAGGGGCCGTGGGGCCAACGTCCTGACTTTC.

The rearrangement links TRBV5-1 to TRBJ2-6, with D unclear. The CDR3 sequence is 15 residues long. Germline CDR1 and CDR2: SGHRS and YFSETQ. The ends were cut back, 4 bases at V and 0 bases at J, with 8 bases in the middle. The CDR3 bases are TGCGCCAGCAGCGGGATAATCTCTGGGGCCAACGTCCTGACTTTC. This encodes CASSGIISGANVLTF.

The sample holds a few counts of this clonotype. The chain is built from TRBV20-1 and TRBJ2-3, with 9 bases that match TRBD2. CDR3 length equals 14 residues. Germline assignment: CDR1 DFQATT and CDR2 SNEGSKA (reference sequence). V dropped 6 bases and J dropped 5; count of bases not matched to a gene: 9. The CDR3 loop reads CSATLAGRGDTQYF. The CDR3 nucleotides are TGCAGTGCAACCCTAGCGGGAAGGGGAGATACGCAGTATTTT.

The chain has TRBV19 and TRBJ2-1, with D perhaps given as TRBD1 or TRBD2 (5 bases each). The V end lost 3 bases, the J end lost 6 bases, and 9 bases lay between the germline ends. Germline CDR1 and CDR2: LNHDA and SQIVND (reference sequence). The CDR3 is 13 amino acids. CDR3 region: CASSIPGPNEQFF. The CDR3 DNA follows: TGTGCCAGTAGTATCCCGGGGCCCAATGAGCAGTTCTTC.

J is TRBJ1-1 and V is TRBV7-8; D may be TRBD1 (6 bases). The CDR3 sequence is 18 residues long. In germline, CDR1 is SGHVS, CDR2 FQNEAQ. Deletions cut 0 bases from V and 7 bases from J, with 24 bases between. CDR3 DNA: TGTGCCAGCAGCTTAGCTCCCTCCTCCGACAGGACCAACTTTGAAGCTTTCTTT. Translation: CASSLAPSSDRTNFEAFF.

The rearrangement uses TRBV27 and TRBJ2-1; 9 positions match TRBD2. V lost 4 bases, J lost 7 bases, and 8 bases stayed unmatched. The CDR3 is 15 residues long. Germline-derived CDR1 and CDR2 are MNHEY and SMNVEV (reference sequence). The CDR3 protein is CASSSDSGRMNEQFF. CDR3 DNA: TGTGCCAGCAGTTCAGATAGCGGGAGAATGAATGAGCAGTTCTTC.

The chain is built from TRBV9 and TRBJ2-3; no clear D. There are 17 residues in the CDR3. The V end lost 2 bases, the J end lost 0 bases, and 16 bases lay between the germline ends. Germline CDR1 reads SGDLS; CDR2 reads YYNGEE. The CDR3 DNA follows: TGTGCCAGCAGCGTCGGAAAGGGCCGTACTAGCACAGATACGCAGTATTTT. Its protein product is CASSVGKGRTSTDTQYF.

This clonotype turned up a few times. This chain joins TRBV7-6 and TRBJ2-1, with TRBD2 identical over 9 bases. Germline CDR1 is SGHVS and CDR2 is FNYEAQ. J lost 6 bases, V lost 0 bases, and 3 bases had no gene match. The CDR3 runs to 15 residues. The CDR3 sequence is CASSLALAGPNEQFF. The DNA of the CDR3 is TGTGCCAGCAGCTTAGCCCTAGCGGGACCCAATGAGCAGTTCTTC.

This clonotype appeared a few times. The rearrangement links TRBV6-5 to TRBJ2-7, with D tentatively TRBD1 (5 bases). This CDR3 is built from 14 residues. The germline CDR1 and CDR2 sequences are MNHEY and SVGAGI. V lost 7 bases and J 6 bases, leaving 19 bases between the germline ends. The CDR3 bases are TGTGCCAGCACCCCATCCGGACAACGTACCGAGCAGTACTTC. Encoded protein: CASTPSGQRTEQYF.